Below are 20 T cell receptor beta chains sequenced from a single sample in a study of blood T cell repertoires in COVID-19. Sequencing used immunoSEQ multiplex PCR; TCRdb keeps in-frame clones, though not all of them. The top ten hold approximately 0.59% of the sample, which has over 150,000 clones, 91% seen once. What was sequenced was peripheral blood. These receptors were collected from a man aged 45-65 years with acute or convalescent COVID-19.

The chain has TRBV6-1 and TRBJ2-1; no clear D gene. Trimming removed 4 bases at V and 4 bases at J, with 17 bases between. The CDR3 loop spans 16 amino acids. Germline assignment: CDR1 MNHNS and CDR2 SASEGT. The CDR3 DNA reads as TGTGCCAGCAGTGGGCACAGTGCCCCTGGGTACAATGAGCAGTTCTTC. Translation gives CASSGHSAPGYNEQFF.

Concerning this clone itself: One junction end disagrees with the germline gene, perhaps due to a read error. This CDR3 reads CASSLYAEAF. CDR3 sequence (DNA): TGTGCCAGCAGTTTATATGCGGAGGCCTTC. The rearrangement links TRBV12-3 or TRBV12-4 to TRBJ1-2; D uncertain. The CDR3 extends over 10 amino acids.

The chain combines TRBV11-2 with TRBJ2-1, with TRBD1 as a possible D gene (9 bases). The CDR3 is 15 amino acids. Germline V gives CDR1 SGHAT, CDR2 FQNNGV. V was pared by 5 bases and J by 10 bases, with 21 bases between. CDR3 loop: CASSGYRGRGREQFF. In nucleotides, the CDR3 is TGTGCCAGCAGCGGATACAGGGGGCGCGGGAGGGAGCAGTTCTTC. Using reference TRBV11-2 and TRBJ2-1 for the parts outside the CDR3, the full variable domain is EAGVAQSPRYKIIEKRQSVAFWCNPISGHATLYWYQQILGQGPKLLIQFQNNGVVDDSQLPKDRFSAERLKGVDSTLKIQPAKLEDSAVYLCASSGYRGRGREQFFGPGTRLTVL.

This rearrangement joins TRBV5-1 to TRBJ2-7; 7 bases are shared with TRBD1. Germline loops: CDR1 SGHRS, CDR2 YFSETQ. The CDR3 has 14 amino acids. V shed 1 base and J 2 bases; nucleotides not matched to a gene: 3. This CDR3 is CASSLTGATYEQYF. The CDR3 DNA sequence: TGCGCCAGCAGCTTGACAGGGGCGACCTACGAGCAGTACTTC.

The J gene is TRBJ1-2, the V gene TRBV27; D remains ambiguous. Germline V gene sequence: CDR1 MNHEY, CDR2 SMNVEV (reference sequence). The CDR3 has 13 residues. V lost 2 bases, J lost 7 bases, and 11 bases lay in between. The CDR3 region has the DNA TGTGCCAGCAGTTTAAGGGCCGGGATTGGCTACACCTTC. Its protein is CASSLRAGIGYTF.

This clone appeared a single time. J is TRBJ2-2 and V is TRBV7-2; 10 nucleotides line up with TRBD2. The CDR3 extends over 16 amino acids. Germline CDR1 reads SGHTA; CDR2 reads FQGNSA. V was pared by 1 base and J by 4 bases, with 3 bases of the junction left unmatched. The CDR3 DNA follows: TGTGCCAGCAGCTTAGGGGCTAGCGGGGGCACCGGGGAGCTGTTTTTT. Translation gives CASSLGASGGTGELFF.

The chain carries TRBV3-1 (or the pseudogene TRBV3-2) and TRBJ1-1, with TRBD1 identical over 8 bases. This CDR3 has 14 residues. The V gene's germline CDR1 is LGHDT and CDR2 YNNKEL (reference sequence). Trimming at V came to 5 bases and at J to 10 bases, leaving 12 bases not matched to a gene. The CDR3 nucleotides read TGTGCCAGCAGCACCCTTCGGCAGGGGGCCGGAGCTTTCTTT. This codes for CASSTLRQGAGAFF.

The chain has TRBV29-1 and TRBJ1-1; 11 bases fit TRBD1. The CDR3 loop spans 13 amino acids. Trimming cost V 7 bases and J 5 bases; bases outside gene matches: 6. Germline lookup yields CDR1 SQVTM and CDR2 ANQGSEA. The CDR3 loop is CSATGQGGTEAFF. The CDR3 DNA sequence: TGCAGCGCTACGGGACAGGGGGGAACTGAAGCTTTCTTT. Based on the CDR3 plus reference TRBV29-1 and TRBJ1-1, the full variable domain is SAVISQKPSRDICQRGTSLTIQCQVDSQVTMMFWYRQQPGQSLTLIATANQGSEATYESGFVIDKFPISRPNLTFSTLTVSNMSPEDSSIYLCSATGQGGTEAFFGQGTRLTVV.

This clone appeared a few times. The V gene is TRBV20-1, the J gene TRBJ2-7, with 7 positions matching TRBD1. The CDR3 is 11 residues long. The germline gives CDR1 DFQATT, CDR2 SNEGSKA (reference sequence). The V segment lost 7 bases and the J segment 6 bases; nucleotides outside the gene matches: 6. CDR3 loop: CSGRQGAEQYV. The CDR3 nucleotides read TGCAGTGGACGACAGGGCGCCGAGCAGTACGTC.

This chain links TRBV5-1 with TRBJ1-4; 9 nucleotides match TRBD1. J lost 6 bases, V lost 4 bases, and 4 bases had no gene match. Germline CDR1 SGHRS, CDR2 YFSETQ. The CDR3 totals 14 residues. The CDR3: CASSPGQGHEKLFF. The CDR3 DNA reads as TGCGCCAGCAGCCCGGGACAGGGTCATGAAAAACTGTTTTTT. The whole variable domain, filled in from reference TRBV5-1 and TRBJ1-4, reads KAGVTQTPRYLIKTRGQQVTLSCSPISGHRSVSWYQQTPGQGLQFLFEYFSETQRNKGNFPGRFSGRQFSNSRSEMNVSTLELGDSALYLCASSPGQGHEKLFFGSGTQLSVL.

This clone was seen a handful of times. The gene calls are TRBV12-3 or TRBV12-4 and TRBJ2-1; perhaps TRBD1 as D (5 bases). There are 12 residues in the CDR3. Trimming took 7 bases from V and 6 from J, leaving 10 bases between them. The CDR3 reads CASKGQGNEQFF. The DNA for the CDR3 is TGTGCCAGCAAAGGGCAGGGCAATGAGCAGTTCTTC.

J is TRBJ1-1 and V is TRBV2, with D possibly matching TRBD1 (5 bases). Germline CDR1 reads SNHLY; CDR2 reads FYNNEI. The CDR3 loop spans 13 amino acids. V was clipped by 7 bases and J by 1 base, with 10 bases between them. The CDR3 DNA sequence: TGTGCCAGCAATCAGGGAGGGAACACTGAAGCTTTCTTT. Residues: CASNQGGNTEAFF.

The V and J genes are TRBV19 and TRBJ1-1; no definite D call. V was shortened by 3 bases and J by 8 bases, with 13 bases between the two germline ends. Germline V gene lookup returns CDR1 LNHDA and CDR2 SQIVND (reference sequence). This CDR3 is 13 amino acids long. The CDR3 DNA sequence: TGTGCCAGTAGTATTGGGCAGACGCGAGAAGCTTTCTTT. The encoded protein is CASSIGQTREAFF.

The chain employs TRBV30 and TRBJ2-2, with 7 bases aligning to TRBD2. There are 14 residues in the CDR3. V lost 3 bases to trimming and J lost 3 bases; unmatched junction nucleotides: 4. The germline gives CDR1 GTSNPN, CDR2 SVGIG (reference sequence). CDR3 sequence: CAWRGDYYTGELFF. CDR3 in DNA: TGTGCCTGGAGAGGGGACTATTACACCGGGGAGCTGTTTTTT.

The V call is TRBV3-1 (or the pseudogene TRBV3-2), the J call TRBJ2-5; TRBD2 is a possible D gene (5 bases). Germline-derived CDR1 and CDR2 are LGHDT and YNNKEL (reference sequence). This CDR3 comprises 11 residues. V was shortened by 4 bases and J by 5 bases, with 5 bases between the two germline ends. CDR3 in DNA: TGTGCCAGCAGCCGCGGGGAGACCCAGTACTTC. Protein product: CASSRGETQYF.

The V and J genes are TRBV11-2 and TRBJ2-7; the match to TRBD2 covers 8 bases. With V trimmed by 5 bases and J by 3 bases, 3 bases remained unmatched. CDR1 is SGHAT, CDR2 FQNNGV, per germline. CDR3 size: 13 residues. CDR3 in amino acids: CASSRTSSYEQYF. The CDR3 coding sequence is TGTGCCAGCAGCCGGACTAGCAGCTACGAGCAGTACTTC.

The rearrangement links TRBV24-1 to TRBJ2-3, with D possibly TRBD1 on 5 matching bases. Trimming took 7 bases from V and 0 from J, leaving 13 bases between them. The CDR3 totals 15 residues. Germline V CDR1 and CDR2: KGHDR, SFDVKD. CDR3 nucleotide sequence: TGTGCCACCAGCAAGCAGGGCACTAGCACAGATACGCAGTATTTT. Protein: CATSKQGTSTDTQYF.

V is TRBV11-2 and J is TRBJ1-6, with 9 positions matching TRBD1. CDR3 length: 15 amino acids. Unmatched junction bases numbered 4, after V lost 1 base and J lost 9 bases. Germline CDR1 and CDR2: SGHAT and FQNNGV. CDR3 residues: CASSLGDRELSPLHF. In nucleotides, the CDR3 is TGTGCCAGCAGCTTAGGGGACAGGGAGCTTTCACCCCTCCACTTT.

The V call is TRBV3-1 (or the pseudogene TRBV3-2), the J call TRBJ1-3, with D possibly matching TRBD1 (6 bases). CDR1 and CDR2 from the germline V gene are LGHDT and YNNKEL (reference sequence). The CDR3 is made up of 15 amino acids. V dropped 4 bases and J dropped 2 bases, with 12 bases sitting between them. The CDR3 DNA reads as TGTGCCAGCAGCCCGGGCCCAGGGGCTGGAAACACCATATATTTT. Protein sequence: CASSPGPGAGNTIYF.

The V and J genes are TRBV18 and TRBJ2-1, with TRBD2 identical over 10 bases. Germline-derived CDR1 and CDR2 are KGHSH and LQKENI. The length of the CDR3 is 15 residues. Trimming removed 3 bases from V and 7 bases from J; junction bases left unmatched: 6. The CDR3 spells CASSPQGLALNEQFF. CDR3 in DNA: TGTGCCAGCTCACCCCAGGGACTAGCGTTGAATGAGCAGTTCTTC.